These 24 T cell receptor beta chains share one sample of origin, sequenced in a study of low-dose radiotherapy and immunotherapy resistance in tumors. Stated time point: after trial treatment. Treatment specified: LDRT plus nivolumab, ipilimumab, low-dose cyclophosphamide and aspirin (RACIN trial). TRAV and TRBV primers primed cDNA for both TCRalpha and TCRbeta. TCR amplification used about 20 PCR cycles, a constant-region primer and a V-primer adapter. A single record per CDR3 protein comes from TCRdb applying MiXCR to the reads. The data show roughly 90,000 distinct CDR3 sequences, with 20% to 25% seen just once and around 13% held by the top ten. The sample was PBMCs, taken after low-dose radiotherapy plus immunotherapy. The receptors here all came from a female donor with ovarian cancer.

This clonotype was found a few times. V usage is TRBV19 and J usage is TRBJ1-1; 7 nucleotides match TRBD1. This CDR3 region has 12 residues. Trimming at V came to 5 bases and at J to 10 bases, leaving 7 bases not matched to a gene. Germline-derived CDR1 and CDR2 are LNHDA and SQIVND (reference sequence). The DNA for the CDR3 is TGTGCCAGTAGTCACCGACAGGGTGTAGCTTTCTTT. This gives the protein CASSHRQGVAFF. Full variable domain (missing parts from reference TRBV19 and TRBJ1-1): DGGITQSPKYLFRKEGQNVTLSCEQNLNHDAMYWYRQDPGQGLRLIYYSQIVNDFQKGDIAEGYSVSREKKESFPLTVTSAQKNPTAFYLCASSHRQGVAFFGQGTRLTVV.

This clonotype occurred many times. The chain couples TRBV28 to TRBJ2-7; 9 nucleotides agree with TRBD1. The junction had 5 bases not matched to a gene; V was cut back by 6 bases and J by 2 bases. Germline V gene lookup returns CDR1 MDHEN and CDR2 SYDVKM. This CDR3 has 14 amino acids. This CDR3 reads CASSPTGGPYEQYF. The CDR3 nucleotides read TGTGCCAGCAGCCCCACAGGGGGCCCCTACGAGCAGTACTTC.

This clonotype was detected ten times or more. V usage is TRBV5-5 and J usage is TRBJ2-3; the D is unclear. Deletions cut 3 bases from V and 4 bases from J, with 12 bases between. Per the germline V gene, CDR1 is SGHKS and CDR2 is YYEKEE (reference sequence). This CDR3 has 14 amino acids. CDR3 region: CASSYLGFADTQYF. In DNA, the CDR3 is TGTGCCAGCAGCTACCTAGGTTTCGCAGATACGCAGTATTTT.

This clonotype was counted ten times or more. The chain has TRBV20-1 and TRBJ2-1; 10 bases fit TRBD2. Trimming at V came to 5 bases and at J to 7 bases, leaving 11 bases not matched to a gene. The CDR3 loop spans 15 amino acids. Per germline, CDR1 DFQATT and CDR2 SNEGSKA (reference sequence). CDR3 loop: CSALLAGQGINEQFF. DNA of the CDR3: TGCAGTGCTTTACTAGCGGGACAAGGCATAAATGAGCAGTTCTTC.

This clonotype has ten or more counts. The chain carries TRBV20-1 and TRBJ2-3, with unresolved D. This CDR3 comprises 14 residues. The germline V gene encodes CDR1 DFQATT and CDR2 SNEGSKA (reference sequence). V lost 8 bases and J 5 bases, leaving 20 bases between the germline ends. The CDR3 DNA sequence: TGCAGTCCCCTATTTAGCAGGAGTGAAGATACGCAGTATTTT. Its protein product is CSPLFSRSEDTQYF.

This clonotype was seen ten or more times. The chain couples TRBV7-9 to TRBJ2-7, with D uncertain. CDR3 length: 16 residues. Between the trimmed V and J ends, which lost 5 bases and 0 bases, there was a span of 17 bases. Germline CDR1 and CDR2: SEHNR and FQNEAQ (reference sequence). CDR3 DNA: TGTGCCAGCAGCCCCCTCCCCGACCGCCGCTCCTACGAGCAGTACTTC. It translates to CASSPLPDRRSYEQYF. Supplemented by reference TRBV7-9 and TRBJ2-7, the full variable domain reads DTGVSQNPRHKITKRGQNVTFRCDPISEHNRLYWYRQTLGQGPEFLTYFQNEAQLEKSRLLSDRFSAERPKGSFSTLEIQRTEQGDSAMYLCASSPLPDRRSYEQYFGPGTRLTVT.

Comments on this clonotype: This could be a read error, since a much larger clone is one nucleotide away. V is TRBV6-5 and J is TRBJ2-1; tentatively, D is TRBD2 (5 bases). CDR1 MNHEY and CDR2 SVGAGI come from the germline V gene. CDR3 length: 15 amino acids. The V gene lost 6 bases and the J gene lost 8 bases, with 20 bases spanning the gap. CDR3 loop: CASSRRSQVRDEQFF. The CDR3 DNA sequence: TGTGCCAGCAGCCGCAGGAGCCAGGTGAGGGATGAGCAGTTCTTC.

This clonotype was picked up many times. The chain links TRBV19 to TRBJ1-5; TRBD1 is a possible D gene (5 bases). Trimming stripped 3 bases from V and 10 bases from J, with 16 bases between. The CDR3 runs 14 residues. Germline CDR1 reads LNHDA; CDR2 reads SQIVND (reference sequence). CDR3: CASSILGGGHPQHF. Written as DNA, the CDR3 is TGTGCCAGTAGTATTTTGGGGGGGGGTCATCCCCAGCATTTT.

This clonotype was detected ten times or more. The V and J genes are TRBV6-5 and TRBJ2-4; D is undetermined. Trimming shortened V by 0 bases and J by 5 bases, and 8 bases separated the two germline ends. The CDR3 spans 14 residues. Germline lookup yields CDR1 MNHEY and CDR2 SVGAGI. The CDR3, as DNA: TGTGCCAGCAGTTACTCTCTAGTCCAAAACATTCAGTACTTC. Its translation: CASSYSLVQNIQYF.

This clonotype was observed many times. This rearrangement joins TRBV4-2 to TRBJ2-6, with a possible D match to TRBD1 (5 bases). Germline assignment: CDR1 LGHNA and CDR2 YNFKEQ. Trimming pared 0 bases from V and 4 bases from J, leaving 19 bases between. The CDR3 runs 19 residues. This chain's CDR3 is CASSQDWRGHGSGANVLTF. The CDR3, as DNA: TGTGCCAGCAGCCAAGATTGGCGCGGACACGGGTCCGGGGCCAACGTCCTGACTTTC.

In its sample, this clonotype was seen many times. The rearrangement uses TRBV30 and TRBJ2-6, with 8 bases identical to TRBD1. The CDR3 is 16 residues long. Trimming at V came to 3 bases and at J to 0 bases, leaving 4 bases not matched to a gene. CDR1 is GTSNPN and CDR2 is SVGIG in the germline V gene (reference sequence). CDR3 sequence reads: CAWRQGAPSGANVLTF. The CDR3 bases are TGTGCCTGGAGGCAGGGGGCGCCCTCTGGGGCCAACGTCCTGACTTTC.

This clonotype came up many times. The chain employs TRBV4-1 and TRBJ2-3; D gene ambiguous. The CDR3 runs 17 residues. Germline V gene data show CDR1 as MGHRA and CDR2 as YSYEKL. The V end lost 0 bases, the J end lost 1 base, and 14 bases lay between the germline ends. The CDR3 loop is CASSQDRVASRTDTQYF. The CDR3 nucleotides read TGCGCCAGCAGCCAAGATCGGGTAGCATCCCGCACAGATACGCAGTATTTT.

This clonotype was seen repeatedly, ten times or more. The chain is built from TRBV29-1 and TRBJ2-1, with 14 bases identical to TRBD2. CDR1 and CDR2 (germline): SQVTM, ANQGSEA. CDR3 length: 13 residues. Losses at the gene ends were 4 bases for V and 9 bases for J; bases not matched to a gene: 2. In DNA, the CDR3 is TGCAGCGTTGGGACTAGCGGGGGGATTGAGCAGTTCTTC. Its protein is CSVGTSGGIEQFF.

This clonotype occurred a few times. The V call is TRBV20-1, the J call TRBJ2-3, with TRBD2 matching over 11 bases. Germline V CDR1 and CDR2: DFQATT, SNEGSKA (reference sequence). This CDR3 spans 15 amino acids. V trimming: 2 bases; J trimming: 2 bases; junction bases outside the gene matches: 3. The CDR3 nucleotides are TGCAGTGCTAGACTAGCGGGGGGCCCCACAGATACGCAGTATTTT. Protein sequence: CSARLAGGPTDTQYF.

The chain joins TRBV9 to TRBJ2-1, with D tentatively TRBD1 (6 bases). Trimming removed 0 bases from V and 2 bases from J, with 9 bases in between. The CDR3 is 15 residues long. Germline CDR1 SGDLS, CDR2 YYNGEE. CDR3 nucleotides: TGTGCCAGCAGCGTAGAACAGGGCACCTACAATGAGCAGTTCTTC. It specifies CASSVEQGTYNEQFF.

This clonotype was seen at least ten times. The rearrangement joins TRBV7-2 to TRBJ2-5; TRBD1 is a possible D gene (6 bases). The CDR3 runs 15 residues. The V gene lost 2 bases and the J gene lost 2 bases, with 12 bases spanning the gap. Germline V lookup: CDR1 SGHTA, CDR2 FQGNSA. CDR3 sequence reads: CASSLSGQRQETQYF. CDR3 in DNA: TGTGCCAGCAGCTTATCCGGACAGAGACAAGAGACCCAGTACTTC.

This chain connects TRBV14 to TRBJ2-5; 10 nucleotides align to TRBD2. CDR1 and CDR2 (germline): SGHDN, FVKESK. The CDR3 is 17 residues long. After removal of 0 bases from V and 5 bases from J, the junction contained 9 bases not matched to a gene. The CDR3 nucleotides are TGTGCCAGCAGCCAAGACCGAGCGGGGGGGCGGAGGGAGACCCAGTACTTC. Translating it yields CASSQDRAGGRRETQYF.

In this sample, this clonotype turned up many times. The genes are TRBV6-2 or TRBV6-3 and TRBJ2-1; D is perhaps TRBD1 (8 bases). Germline V gene data show CDR1 as MNHEY and CDR2 as SVGEGT. V was trimmed by 5 bases and J by 5 bases, leaving 16 bases between them. This CDR3 comprises 15 residues. For the CDR3, the DNA is TGTGCCAGCAGTCCAACAGGGGGGGGAAACAATGAGCAGTTCTTC. Its translation: CASSPTGGGNNEQFF.

This clonotype came up many times. The rearrangement joins TRBV7-2 to TRBJ2-1; either TRBD1 or TRBD2 may fit D (5 bases each). The CDR3 is 15 residues long. The germline V and J ends were trimmed by 1 base and 1 base, with 8 bases remaining between them. CDR1 and CDR2 from the germline V gene are SGHTA and FQGNSA. The CDR3 region has the DNA TGTGCCAGCAGCTTAGACGGGGCGTCCTACAATGAGCAGTTCTTC. Protein product: CASSLDGASYNEQFF.

This clonotype was observed many times. The rearrangement joins TRBV19 to TRBJ2-1; D is possibly TRBD1 (5 bases). Trimming took 5 bases from V and 3 from J, leaving 14 bases between them. From germline, CDR1 is LNHDA and CDR2 SQIVND (reference sequence). The CDR3 sequence is 15 residues long. CDR3 DNA sequence: TGTGCCAGTAGTTCAGGGTTTGTCAGCTACAATGAGCAGTTCTTC. Its translation is CASSSGFVSYNEQFF.

This clonotype was recorded at least ten times. This rearrangement joins TRBV20-1 to TRBJ2-1, with 16 bases lining up with TRBD2. Per germline, CDR1 DFQATT and CDR2 SNEGSKA (reference sequence). This CDR3 has 18 residues. The trim removed 5 bases at V and 2 bases at J, leaving 9 bases unmatched. The CDR3 nucleotides are TGCAGTGCTGGAGGACCCGGGACTAGCGGGAGGGCCTACAATGAGCAGTTCTTC. Its translation is CSAGGPGTSGRAYNEQFF.

This clonotype was found many times. The chain employs TRBV5-1 and TRBJ2-5; D is unclear. Trimming stripped 9 bases from V and 3 bases from J, with 15 bases between. CDR1 is SGHRS and CDR2 is YFSETQ in the germline V gene. The CDR3 has 13 residues. CDR3: CATTFGPKETQYF. In DNA, the CDR3 is TGCGCCACCACTTTTGGACCAAAAGAGACCCAGTACTTC.

Comments on this clonotype: A read error is the likely source, as a far larger clone sits one nucleotide away. The rearrangement uses TRBV13 and TRBJ1-2; the match to TRBD1 covers 10 bases. V lost 7 bases and J lost 6; bases outside the gene matches: 5. The CDR3 has 13 amino acids. Per germline, CDR1 PRHDT and CDR2 FYEKMQ (reference sequence). The CDR3, as DNA: TGTGCCAGCACCCGCGGGACAGGGGATGGCTACACCTTC. This gives the protein CASTRGTGDGYTF.

This clonotype has ten or more counts. V usage is TRBV7-8 and J usage is TRBJ2-7; D is perhaps TRBD2 (6 bases). The length of the CDR3 is 15 residues. V shed 3 bases and J shed 2 bases, with 14 bases lying between them. Per germline, CDR1 SGHVS and CDR2 FQNEAQ. CDR3 sequence (DNA): TGTGCCAGCAGCTTTTCCGGGAGTAGGGCCTACGAGCAGTACTTC. Translation: CASSFSGSRAYEQYF.